The TCR beta chain under discussion was sequenced for a study of cytomegalovirus exposure and HLA in healthy donors. Vbeta (60) and Jbeta (13) primers were used in the PCR. Clones were sequenced by immunoSEQ multiplex PCR, and TCRdb holds only the in-frame ones, with some missing. The sample consists of some 130,000 clones, approximately 70% of them appearing once. This clone was detected a few times. V lost 6 bases, J lost 0 bases, and 1 base stayed unmatched. There are 14 residues in the CDR3. CDR1 is KGHSH, CDR2 LQKENI, per germline. Sample: PBMCs. J is TRBJ1-1 and V is TRBV18; 10 nucleotides agree with TRBD1. This receptor was obtained from a human donor in good health. The CDR3 protein is CASSGQGMNTEAFF. CDR3 nucleotides: TGTGCCAGCTCGGGACAGGGGATGAACACTGAAGCTTTCTTT.